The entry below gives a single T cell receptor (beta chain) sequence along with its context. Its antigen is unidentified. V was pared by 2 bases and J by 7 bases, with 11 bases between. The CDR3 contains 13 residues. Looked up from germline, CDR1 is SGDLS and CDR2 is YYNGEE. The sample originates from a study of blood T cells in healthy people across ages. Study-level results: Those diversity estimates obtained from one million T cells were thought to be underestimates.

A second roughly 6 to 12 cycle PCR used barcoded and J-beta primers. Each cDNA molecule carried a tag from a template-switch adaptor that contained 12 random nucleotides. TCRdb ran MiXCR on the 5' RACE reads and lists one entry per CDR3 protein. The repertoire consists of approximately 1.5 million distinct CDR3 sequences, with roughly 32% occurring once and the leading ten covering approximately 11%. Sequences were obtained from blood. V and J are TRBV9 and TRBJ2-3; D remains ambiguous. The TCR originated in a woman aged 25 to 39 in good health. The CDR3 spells CASSVQFQHTQYF. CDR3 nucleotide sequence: TGTGCCAGCAGCGTCCAGTTTCAACATACGCAGTATTTT.